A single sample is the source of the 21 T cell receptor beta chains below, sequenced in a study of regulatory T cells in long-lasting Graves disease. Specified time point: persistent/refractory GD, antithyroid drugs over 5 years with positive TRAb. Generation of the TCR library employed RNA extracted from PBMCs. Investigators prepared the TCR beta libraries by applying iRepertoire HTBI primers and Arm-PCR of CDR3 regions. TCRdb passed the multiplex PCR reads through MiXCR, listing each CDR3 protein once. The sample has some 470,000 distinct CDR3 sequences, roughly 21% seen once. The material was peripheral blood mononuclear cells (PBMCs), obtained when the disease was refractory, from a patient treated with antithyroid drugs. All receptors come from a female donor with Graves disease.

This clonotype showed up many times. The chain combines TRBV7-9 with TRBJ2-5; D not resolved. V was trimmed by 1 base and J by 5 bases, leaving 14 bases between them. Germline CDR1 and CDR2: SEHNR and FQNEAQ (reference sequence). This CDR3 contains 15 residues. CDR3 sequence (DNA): TGTGCCAGCAGCTTAGTGGGCATTCGAGGCGAGACCCAGTACTTC. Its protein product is CASSLVGIRGETQYF.

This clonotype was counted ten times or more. CDR3 in DNA: TGTGCCAGCAAGTGGTATCAGGACGCCTACGAGCAGTACTTC. Its translation: CASKWYQDAYEQYF. This chain connects TRBV27 to TRBJ2-7; D is unresolved. V was cut by 7 bases and J by 2 bases, with 15 bases left in between. The CDR3 is made up of 14 amino acids. Germline V CDR1 and CDR2: MNHEY, SMNVEV (reference sequence).

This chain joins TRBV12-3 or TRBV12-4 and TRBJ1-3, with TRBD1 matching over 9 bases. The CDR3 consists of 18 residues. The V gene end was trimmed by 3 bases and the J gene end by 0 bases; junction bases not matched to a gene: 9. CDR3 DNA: TGTGCCAGCAGTTTCCCGTCCGGGACAGGGAGCTCTGGAAACACCATATATTTT. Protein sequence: CASSFPSGTGSSGNTIYF.

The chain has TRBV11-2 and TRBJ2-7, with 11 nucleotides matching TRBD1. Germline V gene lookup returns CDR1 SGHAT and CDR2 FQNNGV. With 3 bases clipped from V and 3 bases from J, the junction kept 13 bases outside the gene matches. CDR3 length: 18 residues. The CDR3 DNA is TGTGCCAGCAGCTTGAGTTTGTATATTGGGACAGGGGGCTACGAGCAGTACTTC. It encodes CASSLSLYIGTGGYEQYF.

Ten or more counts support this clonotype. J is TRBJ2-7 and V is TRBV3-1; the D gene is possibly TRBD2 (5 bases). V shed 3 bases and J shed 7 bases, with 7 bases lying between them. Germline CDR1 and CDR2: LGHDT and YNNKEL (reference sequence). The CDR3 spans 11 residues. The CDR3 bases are TGTGCCAGCAGCCACGGACTGGAGCAGTACTTC. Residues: CASSHGLEQYF.

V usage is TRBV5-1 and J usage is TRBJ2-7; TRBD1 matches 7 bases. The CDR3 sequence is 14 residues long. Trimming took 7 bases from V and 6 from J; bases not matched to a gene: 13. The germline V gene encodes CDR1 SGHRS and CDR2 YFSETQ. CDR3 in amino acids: CASSLTGPEPEQYF. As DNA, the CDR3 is TGCGCCAGCTCCTTGACAGGGCCAGAACCCGAGCAGTACTTC.

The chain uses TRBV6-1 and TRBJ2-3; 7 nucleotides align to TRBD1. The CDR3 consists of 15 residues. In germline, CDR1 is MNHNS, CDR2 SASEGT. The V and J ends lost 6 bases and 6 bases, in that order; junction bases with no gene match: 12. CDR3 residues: CASSPGTATSDTQYF. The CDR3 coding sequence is TGTGCCAGCAGCCCCGGGACAGCGACGAGTGATACGCAGTATTTT.

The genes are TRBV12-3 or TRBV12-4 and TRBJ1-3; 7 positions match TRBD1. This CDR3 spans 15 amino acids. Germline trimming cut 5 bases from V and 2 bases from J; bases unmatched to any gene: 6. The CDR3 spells CASSAPQGAGNTIYF. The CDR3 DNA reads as TGTGCCAGCAGTGCACCCCAGGGGGCTGGAAACACCATATATTTT.

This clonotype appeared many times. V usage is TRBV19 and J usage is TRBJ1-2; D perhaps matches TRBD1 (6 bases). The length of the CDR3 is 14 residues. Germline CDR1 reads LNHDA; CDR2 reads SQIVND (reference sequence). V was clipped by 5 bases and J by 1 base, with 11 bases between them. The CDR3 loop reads CASSRTADNYGYTF. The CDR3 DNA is TGTGCCAGTAGTCGGACAGCTGATAACTATGGCTACACCTTC.

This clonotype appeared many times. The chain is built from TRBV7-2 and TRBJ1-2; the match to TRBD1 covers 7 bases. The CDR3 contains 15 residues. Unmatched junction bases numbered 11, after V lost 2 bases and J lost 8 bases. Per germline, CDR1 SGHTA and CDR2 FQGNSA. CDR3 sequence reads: CASSLPRGSWEGYTF. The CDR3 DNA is TGTGCCAGCAGCTTACCCAGGGGGAGCTGGGAGGGCTACACCTTC.

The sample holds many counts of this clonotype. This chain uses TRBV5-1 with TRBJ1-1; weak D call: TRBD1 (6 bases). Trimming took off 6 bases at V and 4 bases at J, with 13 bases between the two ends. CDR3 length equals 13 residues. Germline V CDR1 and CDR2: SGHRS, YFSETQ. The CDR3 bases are TGCGCCAGCAAGGGGGAGGGAAGCACTGAAGCTTTCTTT. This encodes CASKGEGSTEAFF.

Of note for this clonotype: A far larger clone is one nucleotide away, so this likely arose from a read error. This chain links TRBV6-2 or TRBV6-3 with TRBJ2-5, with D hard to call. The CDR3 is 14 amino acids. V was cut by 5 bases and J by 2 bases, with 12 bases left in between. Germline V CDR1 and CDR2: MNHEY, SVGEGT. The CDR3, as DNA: TGTGCCAGCAGTGGCCTTCCTCATCAAGAGACCCAGTACTTC. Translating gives CASSGLPHQETQYF.

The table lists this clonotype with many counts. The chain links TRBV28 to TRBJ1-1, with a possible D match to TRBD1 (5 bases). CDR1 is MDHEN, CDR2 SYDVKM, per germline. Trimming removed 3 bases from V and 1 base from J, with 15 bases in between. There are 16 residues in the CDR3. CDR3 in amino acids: CASSFSGAGANTEAFF. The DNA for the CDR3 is TGTGCCAGCAGTTTTAGCGGGGCTGGGGCGAACACTGAAGCTTTCTTT.

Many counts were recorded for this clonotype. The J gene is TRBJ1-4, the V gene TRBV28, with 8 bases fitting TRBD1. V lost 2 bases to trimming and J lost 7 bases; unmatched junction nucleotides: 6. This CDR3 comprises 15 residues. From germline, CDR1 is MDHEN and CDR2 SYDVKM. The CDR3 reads CASSLIGQGGEKLFF. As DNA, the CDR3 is TGTGCCAGCAGTTTAATAGGACAGGGAGGTGAAAAACTGTTTTTT. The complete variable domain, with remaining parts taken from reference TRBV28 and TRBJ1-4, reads DVKVTQSSRYLVKRTGEKVFLECVQDMDHENMFWYRQDPGLGLRLIYFSYDVKMKEKGDIPEGYSVSREKKERFSLILESASTNQTSMYLCASSLIGQGGEKLFFGSGTQLSVL.

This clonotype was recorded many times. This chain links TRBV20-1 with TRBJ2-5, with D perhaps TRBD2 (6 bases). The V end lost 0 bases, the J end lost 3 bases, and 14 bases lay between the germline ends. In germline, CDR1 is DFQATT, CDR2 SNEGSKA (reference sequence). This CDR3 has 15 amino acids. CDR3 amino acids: CSARDSAGGEETQYF. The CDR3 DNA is TGCAGTGCTAGAGATTCAGCGGGTGGCGAAGAGACCCAGTACTTC.

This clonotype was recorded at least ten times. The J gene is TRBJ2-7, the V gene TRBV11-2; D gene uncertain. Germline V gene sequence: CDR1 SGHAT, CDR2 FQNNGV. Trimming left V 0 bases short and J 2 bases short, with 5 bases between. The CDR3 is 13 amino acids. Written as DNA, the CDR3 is TGTGCCAGCAGCTTAGACCTTCCCTACGAGCAGTACTTC. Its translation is CASSLDLPYEQYF.

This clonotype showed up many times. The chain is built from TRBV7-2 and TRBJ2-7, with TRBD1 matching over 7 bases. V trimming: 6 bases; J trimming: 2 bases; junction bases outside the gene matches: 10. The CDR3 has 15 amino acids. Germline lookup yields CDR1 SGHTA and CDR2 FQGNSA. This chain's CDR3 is CASSYGQDPTYEQYF. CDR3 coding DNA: TGTGCCAGCAGTTACGGACAGGACCCAACCTACGAGCAGTACTTC.

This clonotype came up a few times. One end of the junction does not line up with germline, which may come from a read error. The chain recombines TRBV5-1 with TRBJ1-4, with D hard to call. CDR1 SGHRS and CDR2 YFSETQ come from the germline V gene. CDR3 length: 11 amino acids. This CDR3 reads CASSLNEKLVF. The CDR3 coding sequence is TGCGCCAGCAGCTTGAATGAAAAACTGGTTTTT.

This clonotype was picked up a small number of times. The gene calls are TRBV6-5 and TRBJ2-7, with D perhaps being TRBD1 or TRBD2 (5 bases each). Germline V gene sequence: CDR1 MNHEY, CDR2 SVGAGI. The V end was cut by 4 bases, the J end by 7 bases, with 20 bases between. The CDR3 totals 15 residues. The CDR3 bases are TGTGCCAGCAGTTCCGGATACCCGGGACGAGGGGAGCAGTACTTC. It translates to CASSSGYPGRGEQYF.

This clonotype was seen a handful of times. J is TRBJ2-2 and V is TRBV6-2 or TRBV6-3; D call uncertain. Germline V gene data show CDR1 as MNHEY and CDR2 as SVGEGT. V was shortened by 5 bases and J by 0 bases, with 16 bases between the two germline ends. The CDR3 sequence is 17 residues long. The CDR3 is CASSPGQARPNTGELFF. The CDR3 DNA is TGTGCCAGCAGTCCCGGGCAGGCTCGACCGAACACCGGGGAGCTGTTTTTT.

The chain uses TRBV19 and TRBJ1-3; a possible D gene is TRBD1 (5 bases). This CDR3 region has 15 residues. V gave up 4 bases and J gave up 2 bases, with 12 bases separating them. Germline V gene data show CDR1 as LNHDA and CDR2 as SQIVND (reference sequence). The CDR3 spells CASSTAGTAGNTIYF. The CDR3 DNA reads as TGTGCCAGTAGTACCGCAGGGACGGCTGGAAACACCATATATTTT.